This T cell receptor (beta chain) was documented in a study of blood T cell repertoires in COVID-19. Study summary: The United States, Italy and Spain were the sources of the acute and convalescent COVID-19 samples. Sources were T cells, B-cell-depleted T cells, or PBMCs; the material itself was cDNA or gDNA.

In the original workflow: It was from reference gene primer amplification that nucleated cell counts were estimated. Sequencing was performed with immunoSEQ multiplex PCR; in TCRdb, only in-frame clones are kept and a portion is missing. Clone size and V and J calls were adopted from that table, with D and trimming inferred from the DNA. The sample contains roughly 200,000 clones, approximately 78% of which appear only once. Cohort placement rested on clinical history that participants reported themselves. This CDR3 has 15 amino acids. The V end lost 1 base, the J end lost 4 bases, and 8 bases lay between the germline ends. Per the germline V gene, CDR1 is LNHNV and CDR2 is YYDKDF (reference sequence).

The sample comprised PBMCs or T cells enriched from blood (not recorded which). The sequence was collected from a man aged 40-49 years who had recovered from COVID-19. V and J are TRBV15 and TRBJ1-6; no definite D call. The CDR3: CATSRGGVYNSPLHF. The DNA for the CDR3 is TGTGCCACCAGCAGAGGCGGAGTGTATAATTCACCCCTCCACTTT.